One and the same sample provided the 6 T cell receptor beta chains below, sequenced in a study of T cell responses to AZD1222 COVID-19 vaccine listed by TCRdb under 2021. The time point label of this sample denotes: baseline before first vaccination. Libraries were built with the immunoSEQ multiplex PCR assay. In TCRdb, the immuneACCESS table is reduced to in-frame sequences with V and J assigned. These tables do not hold every clone; where another copy was compared, an unresolved V gene accounts for under half, and the others remain unexplained. This sample holds about 150,000 clones; roughly 90% were observed only once. The top ten clonotypes cover under 20% of the sample. The sample was peripheral blood, taken on day 0 of AZD1222 vaccination. The source is an adult in good health.

The chain carries TRBV9 and TRBJ1-2; D is undetermined. Germline CDR1 and CDR2: SGDLS and YYNGEE. The CDR3 is made up of 13 amino acids. The V gene lost 4 bases and the J gene lost 8 bases, with 15 bases spanning the gap. The CDR3 loop reads CASSPDVAGGYTF. CDR3 sequence (DNA): TGTGCCAGCAGCCCTGACGTCGCCGGCGGCTACACCTTC.

In this sample, this clone turned up once. The chain is built from TRBV27 and TRBJ1-4, with D perhaps TRBD1 (5 bases). Trimming took off 5 bases at V and 4 bases at J, with 11 bases between the two ends. The CDR3 sequence is 14 residues long. The germline V gene has CDR1 MNHEY and CDR2 SMNVEV (reference sequence). CDR3 region: CASSTGWGNEKLFF. The CDR3 DNA is TGTGCCAGCAGTACAGGTTGGGGTAATGAAAAACTGTTTTTT. Together with reference TRBV27 and TRBJ1-4, the CDR3 gives the full variable domain: EAQVTQNPRYLITVTGKKLTVTCSQNMNHEYMSWYRQDPGLGLRQIYYSMNVEVTDKGDVPEGYKVSRKEKRNFPLILESPSPNQTSLYFCASSTGWGNEKLFFGSGTQLSVL.

The chain links TRBV30 to TRBJ2-3; possibly TRBD2 for D (5 bases). The V end lost 0 bases, the J end lost 10 bases, and 8 bases lay between the germline ends. The germline V gene encodes CDR1 GTSNPN and CDR2 SVGIG (reference sequence). The CDR3 sequence is 11 residues long. DNA for the CDR3: TGTGCCTGGAGTGTAGGGCGGGCGCAGTATTTT. As protein: CAWSVGRAQYF.

The chain couples TRBV13 to TRBJ1-5; TRBD1 agrees at 8 bases. The CDR3 is 14 amino acids. Unmatched junction bases numbered 4, after V lost 5 bases and J lost 4 bases. Germline V gene data show CDR1 as PRHDT and CDR2 as FYEKMQ (reference sequence). The CDR3 sequence is CASSIGQGNQPQHF. The CDR3 DNA sequence: TGTGCCAGCAGCATCGGACAGGGTAATCAGCCCCAGCATTTT. Full variable domain (outside the CDR3, taken from reference TRBV13 and TRBJ1-5): AAGVIQSPRHLIKEKRETATLKCYPIPRHDTVYWYQQGPGQDPQFLISFYEKMQSDKGSIPDRFSAQQFSDYHSELNMSSLELGDSALYFCASSIGQGNQPQHFGDGTRLSIL.

The chain joins TRBV28 to TRBJ2-7, with D possibly being TRBD1 (6 bases). The germline V gene has CDR1 MDHEN and CDR2 SYDVKM. The CDR3 loop spans 13 amino acids. Trimming pared 6 bases from V and 1 base from J, leaving 10 bases between. CDR3 coding DNA: TGTGCCAGCAGCCAAGGACAGTCCTACGAGCAGTACTTC. Amino acids: CASSQGQSYEQYF. Full variable domain (remainder filled in from reference TRBV28 and TRBJ2-7): DVKVTQSSRYLVKRTGEKVFLECVQDMDHENMFWYRQDPGLGLRLIYFSYDVKMKEKGDIPEGYSVSREKKERFSLILESASTNQTSMYLCASSQGQSYEQYFGPGTRLTVT.

V is TRBV7-9 and J is TRBJ1-4, with a tentative D call TRBD1 (5 bases). CDR1 is SEHNR, CDR2 FQNEAQ, per germline (reference sequence). Deletions cut 0 bases from V and 7 bases from J, with 12 bases between. This CDR3 has 15 amino acids. The CDR3 region is CASSLALGEGEKLFF. The CDR3 coding sequence is TGTGCCAGCAGCTTAGCGCTGGGGGAAGGTGAAAAACTGTTTTTT.